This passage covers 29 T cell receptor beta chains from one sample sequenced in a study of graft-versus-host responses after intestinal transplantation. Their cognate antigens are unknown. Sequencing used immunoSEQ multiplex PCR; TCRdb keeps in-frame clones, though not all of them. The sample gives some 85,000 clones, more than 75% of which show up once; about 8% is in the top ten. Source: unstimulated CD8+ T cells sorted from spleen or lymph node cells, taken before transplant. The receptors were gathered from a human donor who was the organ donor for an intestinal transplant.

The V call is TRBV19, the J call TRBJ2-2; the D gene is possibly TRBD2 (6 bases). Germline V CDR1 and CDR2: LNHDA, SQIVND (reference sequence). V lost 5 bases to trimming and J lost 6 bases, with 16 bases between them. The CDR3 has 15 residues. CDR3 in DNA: TGTGCCAGTAGTTCCCAAAGGGACTCTTCCGGGGAGCTGTTTTTT. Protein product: CASSSQRDSSGELFF.

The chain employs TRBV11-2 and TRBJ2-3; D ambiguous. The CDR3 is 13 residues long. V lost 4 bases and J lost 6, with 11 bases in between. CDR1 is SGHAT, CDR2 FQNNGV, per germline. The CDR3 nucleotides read TGTGCCAGCAGCTGGGATACCCCGGATACGCAGTATTTT. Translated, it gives CASSWDTPDTQYF.

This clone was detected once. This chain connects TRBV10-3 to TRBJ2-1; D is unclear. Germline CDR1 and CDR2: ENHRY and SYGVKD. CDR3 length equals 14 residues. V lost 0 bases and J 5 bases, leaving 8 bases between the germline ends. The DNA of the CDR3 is TGTGCCATCAGTGAGTCGTACGGCAACAATGAGCAGTTCTTC. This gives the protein CAISESYGNNEQFF.

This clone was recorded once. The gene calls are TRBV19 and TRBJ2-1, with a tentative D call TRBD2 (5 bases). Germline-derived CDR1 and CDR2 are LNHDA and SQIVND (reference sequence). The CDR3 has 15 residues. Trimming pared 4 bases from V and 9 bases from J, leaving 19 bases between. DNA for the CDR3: TGTGCCAGTAGTAAATTGCGCGGGTCATATAGTGAGCAGTTCTTC. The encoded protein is CASSKLRGSYSEQFF. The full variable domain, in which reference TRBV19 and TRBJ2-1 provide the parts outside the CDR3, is DGGITQSPKYLFRKEGQNVTLSCEQNLNHDAMYWYRQDPGQGLRLIYYSQIVNDFQKGDIAEGYSVSREKKESFPLTVTSAQKNPTAFYLCASSKLRGSYSEQFFGPGTRLTVL.

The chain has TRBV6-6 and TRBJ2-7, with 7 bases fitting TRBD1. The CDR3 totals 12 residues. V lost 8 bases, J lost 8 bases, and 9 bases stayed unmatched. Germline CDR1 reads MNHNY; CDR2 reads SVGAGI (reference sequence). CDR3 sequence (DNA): TGTGCCAGCGAACACAGGGGAGTACAGCAGTACTTC. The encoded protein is CASEHRGVQQYF.

CDR3 nucleotides: TGTGCCAGCAGCTTGGTACTGGCGGGAACTGAAGCTTTCTTT. Encoded protein: CASSLVLAGTEAFF. J is TRBJ1-1 and V is TRBV5-6; no definite D call. The CDR3 consists of 14 residues. V lost 0 bases, J lost 5 bases, and 11 bases lay in between. Germline-derived CDR1 and CDR2 are SGHDT and YYEEEE.

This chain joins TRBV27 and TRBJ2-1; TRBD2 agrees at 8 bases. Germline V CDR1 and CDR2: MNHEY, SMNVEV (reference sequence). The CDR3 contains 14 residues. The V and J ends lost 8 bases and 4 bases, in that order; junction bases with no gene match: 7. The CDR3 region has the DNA TGTGCCAGCGCTGGCGGGGGGACATACAATGAGCAGTTCTTC. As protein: CASAGGGTYNEQFF.

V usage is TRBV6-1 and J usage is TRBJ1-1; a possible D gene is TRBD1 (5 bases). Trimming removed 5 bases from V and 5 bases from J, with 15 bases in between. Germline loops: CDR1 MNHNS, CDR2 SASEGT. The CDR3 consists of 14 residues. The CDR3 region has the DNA TGTGCCAGCAGTCTCTCGGGGACTTTGACTGAAGCTTTCTTT. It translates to CASSLSGTLTEAFF.

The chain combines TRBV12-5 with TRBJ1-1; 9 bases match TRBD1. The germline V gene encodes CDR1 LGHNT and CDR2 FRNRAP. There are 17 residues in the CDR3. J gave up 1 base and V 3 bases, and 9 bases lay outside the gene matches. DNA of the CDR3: TGTGCTAGTGGTTTCCTGGTACAGGGGGCGACGAACACTGAAGCTTTCTTT. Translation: CASGFLVQGATNTEAFF. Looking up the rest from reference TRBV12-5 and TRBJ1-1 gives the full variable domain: DARVTQTPRHKVTEMGQEVTMRCQPILGHNTVFWYRQTMMQGLELLAYFRNRAPLDDSGMPKDRFSAEMPDATLATLKIQPSEPRDSAVYFCASGFLVQGATNTEAFFGQGTRLTVV.

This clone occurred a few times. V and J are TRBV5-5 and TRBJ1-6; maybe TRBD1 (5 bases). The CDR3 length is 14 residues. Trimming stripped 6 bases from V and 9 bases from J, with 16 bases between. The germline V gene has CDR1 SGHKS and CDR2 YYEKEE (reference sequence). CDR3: CASNSGTGFSPLHF. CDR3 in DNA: TGTGCCAGCAACTCAGGGACCGGCTTTTCACCCCTCCACTTT.

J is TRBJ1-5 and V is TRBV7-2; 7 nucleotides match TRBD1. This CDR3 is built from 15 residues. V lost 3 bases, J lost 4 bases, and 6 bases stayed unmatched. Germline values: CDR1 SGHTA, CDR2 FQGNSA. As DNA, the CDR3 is TGTGCCAGCAGCTTGTACAGGGGCTATAATCAGCCCCAGCATTTT. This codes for CASSLYRGYNQPQHF.

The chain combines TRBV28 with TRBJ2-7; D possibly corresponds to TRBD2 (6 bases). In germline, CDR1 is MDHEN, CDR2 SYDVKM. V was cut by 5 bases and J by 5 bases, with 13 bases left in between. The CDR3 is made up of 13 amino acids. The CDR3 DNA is TGTGCCAGCAGTCTGGCAGGCGGGGACGAGCAGTACTTC. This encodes CASSLAGGDEQYF. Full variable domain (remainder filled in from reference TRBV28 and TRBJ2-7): DVKVTQSSRYLVKRTGEKVFLECVQDMDHENMFWYRQDPGLGLRLIYFSYDVKMKEKGDIPEGYSVSREKKERFSLILESASTNQTSMYLCASSLAGGDEQYFGPGTRLTVT.

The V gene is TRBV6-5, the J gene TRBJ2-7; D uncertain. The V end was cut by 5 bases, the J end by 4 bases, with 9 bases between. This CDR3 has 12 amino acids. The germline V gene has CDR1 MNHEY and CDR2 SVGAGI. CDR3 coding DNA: TGTGCCAGCAGTACCCGCTCATACGAGCAGTACTTC. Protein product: CASSTRSYEQYF.

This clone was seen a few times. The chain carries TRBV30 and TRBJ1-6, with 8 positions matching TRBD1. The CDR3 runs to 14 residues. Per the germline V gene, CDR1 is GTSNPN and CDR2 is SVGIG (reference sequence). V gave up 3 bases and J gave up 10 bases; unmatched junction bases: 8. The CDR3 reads CAWSFGTGYSPLHF. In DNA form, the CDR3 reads TGTGCCTGGAGCTTCGGGACAGGTTACTCACCCCTCCACTTT.

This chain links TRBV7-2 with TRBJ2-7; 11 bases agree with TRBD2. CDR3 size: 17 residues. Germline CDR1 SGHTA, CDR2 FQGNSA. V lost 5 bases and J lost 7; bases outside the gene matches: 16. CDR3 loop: CASSPLAGGLATGEQYF. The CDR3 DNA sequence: TGTGCCAGCAGCCCATTAGCGGGGGGGCTGGCCACGGGTGAGCAGTACTTC.

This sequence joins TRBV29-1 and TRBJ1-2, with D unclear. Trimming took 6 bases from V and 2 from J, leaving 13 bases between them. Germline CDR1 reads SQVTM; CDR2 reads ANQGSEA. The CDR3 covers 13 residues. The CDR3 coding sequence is TGCAGCGTAGAGGACGGTGAAAACTATGGCTACACCTTC. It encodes CSVEDGENYGYTF.

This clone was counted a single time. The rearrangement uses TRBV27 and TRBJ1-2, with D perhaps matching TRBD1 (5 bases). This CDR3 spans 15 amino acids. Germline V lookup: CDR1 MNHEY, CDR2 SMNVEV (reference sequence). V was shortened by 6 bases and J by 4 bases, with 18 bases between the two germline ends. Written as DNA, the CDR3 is TGTGCCAGCAGCCCCGGGACGGAGGGCTCCTATGGCTACACCTTC. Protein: CASSPGTEGSYGYTF.

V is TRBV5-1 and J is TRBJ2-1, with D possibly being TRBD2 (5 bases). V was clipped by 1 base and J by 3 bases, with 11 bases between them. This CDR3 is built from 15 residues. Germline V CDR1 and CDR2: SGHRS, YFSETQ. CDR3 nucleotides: TGCGCCAGCAGCTTGTTTATGGGAGTCTACAATGAGCAGTTCTTC. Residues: CASSLFMGVYNEQFF. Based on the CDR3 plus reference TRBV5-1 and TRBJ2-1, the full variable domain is KAGVTQTPRYLIKTRGQQVTLSCSPISGHRSVSWYQQTPGQGLQFLFEYFSETQRNKGNFPGRFSGRQFSNSRSEMNVSTLELGDSALYLCASSLFMGVYNEQFFGPGTRLTVL.

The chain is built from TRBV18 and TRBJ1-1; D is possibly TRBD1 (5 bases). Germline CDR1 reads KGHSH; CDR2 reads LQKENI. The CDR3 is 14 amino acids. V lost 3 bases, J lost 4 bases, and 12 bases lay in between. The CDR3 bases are TGTGCCAGCTCACCTTTTAAGGGGAGCACTGAAGCTTTCTTT. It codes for CASSPFKGSTEAFF.

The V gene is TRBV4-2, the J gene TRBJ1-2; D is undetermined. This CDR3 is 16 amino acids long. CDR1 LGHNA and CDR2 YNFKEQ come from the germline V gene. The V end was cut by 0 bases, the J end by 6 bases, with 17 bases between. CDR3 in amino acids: CASSQDYFGGSDGYTF. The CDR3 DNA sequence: TGTGCCAGCAGCCAAGATTATTTTGGAGGCTCGGATGGCTACACCTTC.

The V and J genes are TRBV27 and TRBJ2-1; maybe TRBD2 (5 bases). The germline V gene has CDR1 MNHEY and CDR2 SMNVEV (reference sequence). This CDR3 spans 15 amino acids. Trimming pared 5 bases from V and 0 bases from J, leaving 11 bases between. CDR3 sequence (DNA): TGTGCCAGCAGTCGGACTTCGAGCTCCTACAATGAGCAGTTCTTC. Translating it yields CASSRTSSSYNEQFF.

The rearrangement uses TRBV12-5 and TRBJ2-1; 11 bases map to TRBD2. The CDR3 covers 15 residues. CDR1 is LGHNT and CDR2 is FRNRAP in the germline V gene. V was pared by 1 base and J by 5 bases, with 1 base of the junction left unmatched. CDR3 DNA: TGTGCTAGTGGTTTGGGACTAGCGGGGCACAATGAGCAGTTCTTC. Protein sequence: CASGLGLAGHNEQFF.

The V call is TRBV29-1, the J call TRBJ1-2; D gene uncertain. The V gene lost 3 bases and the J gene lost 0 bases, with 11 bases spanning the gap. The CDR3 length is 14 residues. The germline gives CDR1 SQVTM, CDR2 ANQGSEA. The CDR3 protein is CSVESIEANYGYTF. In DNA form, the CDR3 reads TGCAGCGTTGAGTCGATTGAAGCTAACTATGGCTACACCTTC.

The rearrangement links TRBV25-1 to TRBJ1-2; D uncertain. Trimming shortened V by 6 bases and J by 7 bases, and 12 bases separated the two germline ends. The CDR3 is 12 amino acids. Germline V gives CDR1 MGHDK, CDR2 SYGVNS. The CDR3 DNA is TGTGCCAGCAGCATAGGAGGGCTTGGCTACACCTTC. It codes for CASSIGGLGYTF.

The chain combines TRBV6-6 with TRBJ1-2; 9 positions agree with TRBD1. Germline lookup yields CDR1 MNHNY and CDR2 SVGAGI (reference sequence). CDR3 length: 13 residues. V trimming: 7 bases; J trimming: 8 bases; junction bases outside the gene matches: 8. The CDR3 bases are TGTGCCAGCAATACCGGGACAGGGTACGGCTACACCTTC. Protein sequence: CASNTGTGYGYTF.

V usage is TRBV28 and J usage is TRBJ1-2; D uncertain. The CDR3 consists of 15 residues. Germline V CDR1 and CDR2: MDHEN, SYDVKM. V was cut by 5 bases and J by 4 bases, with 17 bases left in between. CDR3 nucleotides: TGTGCCAGCAGTGAACCAAACACGAAGGTCTATGGCTACACCTTC. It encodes CASSEPNTKVYGYTF.

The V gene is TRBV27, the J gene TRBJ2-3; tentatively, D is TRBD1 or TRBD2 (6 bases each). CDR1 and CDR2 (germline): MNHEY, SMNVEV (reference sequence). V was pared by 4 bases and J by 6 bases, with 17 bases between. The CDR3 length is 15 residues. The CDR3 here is CASSSSWGAMDTQYF. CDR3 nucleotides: TGTGCCAGCAGTTCCAGTTGGGGGGCGATGGATACGCAGTATTTT.

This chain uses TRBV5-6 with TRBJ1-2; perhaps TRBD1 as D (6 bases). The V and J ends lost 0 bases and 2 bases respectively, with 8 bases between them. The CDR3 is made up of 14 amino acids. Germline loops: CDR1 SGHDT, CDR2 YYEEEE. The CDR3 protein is CASSLAGQNYGYTF. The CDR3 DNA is TGTGCCAGCAGCTTGGCCGGACAGAACTATGGCTACACCTTC.

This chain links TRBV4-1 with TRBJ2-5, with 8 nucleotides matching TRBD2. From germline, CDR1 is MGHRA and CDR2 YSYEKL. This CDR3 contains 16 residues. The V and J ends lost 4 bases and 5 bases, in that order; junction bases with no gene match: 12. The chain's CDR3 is CASSLETRGGDETQYF. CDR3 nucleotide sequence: TGCGCCAGCAGCCTAGAGACTCGGGGGGGAGATGAGACCCAGTACTTC.